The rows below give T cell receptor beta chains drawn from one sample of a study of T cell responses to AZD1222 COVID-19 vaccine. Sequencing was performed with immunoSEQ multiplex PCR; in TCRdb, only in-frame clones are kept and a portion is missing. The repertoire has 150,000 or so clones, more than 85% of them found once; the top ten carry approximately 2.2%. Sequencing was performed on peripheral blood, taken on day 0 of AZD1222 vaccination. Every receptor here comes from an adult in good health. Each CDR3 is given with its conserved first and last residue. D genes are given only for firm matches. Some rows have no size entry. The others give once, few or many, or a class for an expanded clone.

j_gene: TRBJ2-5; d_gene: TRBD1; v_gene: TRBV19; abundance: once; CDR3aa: CASTSGTGLAQYF; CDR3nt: TGTGCCAGCACCTCCGGGACAGGGTTGGCTCAGTACTTC
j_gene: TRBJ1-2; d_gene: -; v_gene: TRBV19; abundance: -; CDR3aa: CASSIFQSGRAVYGYTF; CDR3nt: TGTGCCAGTAGTATATTCCAATCAGGCAGGGCCGTCTATGGCTACACCTTC
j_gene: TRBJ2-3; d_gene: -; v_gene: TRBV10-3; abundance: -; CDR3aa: CAISAGRGASTDTQYF; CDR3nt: TGTGCCATCAGTGCCGGTAGGGGAGCTAGCACAGATACGCAGTATTTT
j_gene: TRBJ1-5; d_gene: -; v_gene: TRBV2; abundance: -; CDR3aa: CASSEGQAVQPQHF; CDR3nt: TGTGCCAGCAGTGAAGGACAGGCGGTTCAGCCCCAGCATTTT
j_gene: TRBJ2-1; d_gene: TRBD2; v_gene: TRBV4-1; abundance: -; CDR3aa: CASSHGTSGVSYNEQFF; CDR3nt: TGCGCCAGCAGCCATGGAACTAGCGGCGTCTCCTACAATGAGCAGTTCTTC
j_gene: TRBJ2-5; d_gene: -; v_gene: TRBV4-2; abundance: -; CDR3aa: CASSQGVGVDGEETQYF; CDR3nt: TGTGCCAGCAGCCAAGGTGTGGGCGTCGACGGAGAAGAGACCCAGTACTTC
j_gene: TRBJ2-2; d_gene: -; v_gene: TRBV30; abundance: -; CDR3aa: CAGLSTGELFF; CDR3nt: TGTGCGGGGTTGAGCACCGGGGAGCTGTTTTTT
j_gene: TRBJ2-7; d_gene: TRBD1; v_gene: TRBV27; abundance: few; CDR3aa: CASSGTGKTYEQYF; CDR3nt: TGTGCCAGCTCCGGGACAGGGAAAACCTACGAGCAGTACTTC
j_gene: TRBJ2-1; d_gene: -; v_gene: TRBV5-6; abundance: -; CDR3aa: CASSPTGRPYNEQFF; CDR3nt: TGTGCCAGCAGCCCTACAGGAAGACCCTACAATGAGCAGTTCTTC
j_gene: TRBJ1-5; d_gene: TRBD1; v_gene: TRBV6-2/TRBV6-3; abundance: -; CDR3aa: CASSHLVGGAGNQPQHF; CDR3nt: TGTGCCAGCAGCCACCTTGTAGGGGGCGCGGGCAATCAGCCCCAGCATTTT
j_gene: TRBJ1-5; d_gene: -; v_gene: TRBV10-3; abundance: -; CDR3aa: CAITGDGHNQPQHF; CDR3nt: TGTGCCATCACCGGCGACGGACACAATCAGCCCCAGCATTTT
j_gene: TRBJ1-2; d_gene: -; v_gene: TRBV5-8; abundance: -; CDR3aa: CASSWGGLPGDYGYTF; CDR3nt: TGTGCCAGCAGCTGGGGGGGGCTACCAGGGGATTATGGCTACACCTTC
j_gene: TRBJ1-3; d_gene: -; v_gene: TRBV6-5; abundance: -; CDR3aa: CASSPNSSGNTIYF; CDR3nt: TGTGCCAGCAGTCCAAATAGCTCTGGAAACACCATATATTTT
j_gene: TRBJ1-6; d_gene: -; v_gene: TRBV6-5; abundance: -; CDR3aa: CASSFQENSPLHF; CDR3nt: TGTGCCAGCAGTTTTCAGGAAAATTCACCCCTCCACTTT
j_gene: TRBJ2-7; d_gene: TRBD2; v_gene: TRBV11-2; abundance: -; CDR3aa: CASSLALYRASGRSHEQYF; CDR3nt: TGTGCCAGCAGCTTAGCGCTGTATCGGGCTAGCGGGAGGTCCCACGAGCAGTACTTC
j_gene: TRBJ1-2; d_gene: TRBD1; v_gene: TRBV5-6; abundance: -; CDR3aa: CASSFGTGVDGYTF; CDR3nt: TGTGCCAGCAGCTTTGGGACAGGGGTCGATGGCTACACCTTC
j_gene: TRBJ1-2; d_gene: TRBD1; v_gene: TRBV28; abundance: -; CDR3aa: CASSNNLGQGADYGYTF; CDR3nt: TGTGCCAGCTCAAACAACTTGGGCCAGGGGGCTGACTATGGCTACACCTTC
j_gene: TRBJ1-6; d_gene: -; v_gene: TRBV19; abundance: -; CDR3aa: CASSINRNNSPLHF; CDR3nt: TGTGCCAGTAGTATCAACAGAAATAATTCACCCCTCCACTTT
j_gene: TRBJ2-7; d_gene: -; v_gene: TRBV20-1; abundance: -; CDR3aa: CSAVENYEQYF; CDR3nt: TGCAGTGCCGTCGAAAACTACGAGCAGTACTTC
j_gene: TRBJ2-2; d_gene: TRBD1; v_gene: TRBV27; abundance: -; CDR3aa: CASSQYRGPTGELFF; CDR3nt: TGTGCCAGCAGTCAATACAGGGGGCCCACCGGGGAGCTGTTTTTT
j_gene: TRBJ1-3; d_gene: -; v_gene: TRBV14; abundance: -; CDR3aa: CASSQQGWYRNTIYF; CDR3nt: TGTGCCAGCAGCCAACAGGGGTGGTATAGAAACACCATATATTTT
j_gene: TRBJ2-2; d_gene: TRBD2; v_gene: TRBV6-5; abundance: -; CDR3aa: CASSYSGTTGTGELFF; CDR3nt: TGTGCCAGCAGTTACTCCGGGACTACGGGCACCGGGGAGCTGTTTTTT
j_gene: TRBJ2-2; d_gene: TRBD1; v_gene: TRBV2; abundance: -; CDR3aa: CATRGPQGARTGELFF; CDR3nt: TGTGCCACCAGGGGGCCACAGGGGGCGCGGACCGGGGAGCTGTTTTTT
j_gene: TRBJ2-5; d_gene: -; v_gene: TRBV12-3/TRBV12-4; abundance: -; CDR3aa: CASSLVETQYF; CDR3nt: TGTGCCAGCAGTTTAGTAGAGACCCAGTACTTC
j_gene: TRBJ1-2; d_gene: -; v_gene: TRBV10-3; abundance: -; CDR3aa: CAIRRGDTTGYGYTF; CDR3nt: TGTGCCATCAGGCGGGGGGACACTACTGGGTATGGCTACACCTTC
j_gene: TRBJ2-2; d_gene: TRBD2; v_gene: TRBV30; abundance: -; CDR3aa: CAWSPFYSGKSYTGELFF; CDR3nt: TGTGCCTGGAGTCCTTTCTATAGCGGGAAGTCATACACCGGGGAGCTGTTTTTT
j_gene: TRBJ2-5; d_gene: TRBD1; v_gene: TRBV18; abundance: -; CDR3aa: CASSRGTGQETQYF; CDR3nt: TGTGCCAGCTCACGCGGGACAGGGCAAGAGACCCAGTACTTC
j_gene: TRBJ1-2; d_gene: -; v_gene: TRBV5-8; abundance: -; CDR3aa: CASSLGQGNYGYTF; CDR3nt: TGTGCCAGCAGCTTGGGGCAGGGGAACTATGGCTACACCTTC
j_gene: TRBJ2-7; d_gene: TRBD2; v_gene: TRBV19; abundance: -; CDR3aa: CASSIRFGLSGGRPLGEQYF; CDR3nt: TGTGCCAGTAGTATCCGTTTCGGGTTGTCTGGCGGGAGGCCGCTGGGAGAGCAGTACTTC
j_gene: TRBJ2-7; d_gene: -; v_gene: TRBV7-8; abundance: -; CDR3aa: CASSPRNIYEQYF; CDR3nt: TGTGCCAGCAGCCCACGAAACATCTACGAGCAGTACTTC
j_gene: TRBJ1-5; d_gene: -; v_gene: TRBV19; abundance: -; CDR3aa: CASRWVKGLSNQPQHF; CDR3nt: TGTGCCAGTAGATGGGTAAAAGGGCTTAGCAATCAGCCCCAGCATTTT
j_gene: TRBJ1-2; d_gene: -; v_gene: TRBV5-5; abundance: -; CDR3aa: CASSLGGTLNYGYTF; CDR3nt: TGTGCCAGCAGCTTGGGGGGGACACTTAACTATGGCTACACCTTC
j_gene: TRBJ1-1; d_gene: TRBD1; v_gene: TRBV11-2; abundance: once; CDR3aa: CASSAGQGETEAFF; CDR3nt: TGTGCCAGCAGCGCGGGACAGGGGGAGACTGAAGCTTTCTTT
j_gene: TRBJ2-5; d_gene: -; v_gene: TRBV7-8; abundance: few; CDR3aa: CASSLNPAAQETQYF; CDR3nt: TGTGCCAGCAGCTTAAACCCGGCAGCCCAAGAGACCCAGTACTTC
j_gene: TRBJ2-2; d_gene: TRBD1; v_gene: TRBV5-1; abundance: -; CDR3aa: CASSERGLFTGELFF; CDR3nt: TGCGCCAGCAGCGAAAGGGGGCTTTTCACCGGGGAGCTGTTTTTT
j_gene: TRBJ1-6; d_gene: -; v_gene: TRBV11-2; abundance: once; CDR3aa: CASRENTGHAGSPLHF; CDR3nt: TGTGCCAGCAGGGAAAATACAGGTCATGCCGGTTCACCCCTCCACTTT
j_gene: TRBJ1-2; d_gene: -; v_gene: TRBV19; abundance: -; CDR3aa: CASIGQFSYGYTF; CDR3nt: TGTGCCAGTATAGGACAGTTTTCCTATGGCTACACCTTC
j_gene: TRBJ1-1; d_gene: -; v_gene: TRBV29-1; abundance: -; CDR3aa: CSVETTMNTEAFF; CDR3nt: TGCAGCGTAGAAACGACTATGAACACTGAAGCTTTCTTT
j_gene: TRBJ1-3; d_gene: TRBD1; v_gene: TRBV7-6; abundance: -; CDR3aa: CASSPQGFEGNTIYF; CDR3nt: TGTGCCAGCAGCCCACAGGGGTTCGAGGGAAACACCATATATTTT
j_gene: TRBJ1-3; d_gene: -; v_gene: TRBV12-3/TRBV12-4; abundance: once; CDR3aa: CASSTQGNTIYF; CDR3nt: TGTGCCAGCAGTACACAGGGAAACACCATATATTTT